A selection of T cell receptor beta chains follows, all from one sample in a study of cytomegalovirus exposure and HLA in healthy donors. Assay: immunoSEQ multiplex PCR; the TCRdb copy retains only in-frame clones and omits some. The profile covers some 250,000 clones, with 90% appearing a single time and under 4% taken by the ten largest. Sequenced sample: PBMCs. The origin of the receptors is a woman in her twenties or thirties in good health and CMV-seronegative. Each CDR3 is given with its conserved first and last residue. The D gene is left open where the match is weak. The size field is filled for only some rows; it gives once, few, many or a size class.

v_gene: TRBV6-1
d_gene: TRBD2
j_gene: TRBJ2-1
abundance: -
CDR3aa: CASSPSGSEQFF
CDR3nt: TGTGCCAGCAGTCCTAGCGGGAGTGAGCAGTTCTTC

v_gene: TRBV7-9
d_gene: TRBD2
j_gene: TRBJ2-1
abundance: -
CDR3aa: CASSPYGLAGGSVDNEQFF
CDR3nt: TGTGCCAGCAGCCCATACGGACTAGCGGGAGGATCAGTTGACAATGAGCAGTTCTTC

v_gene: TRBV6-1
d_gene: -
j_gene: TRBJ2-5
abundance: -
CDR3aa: CASSESTLWEETQYF
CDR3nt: TGTGCCAGCAGTGAAAGTACTTTGTGGGAAGAGACCCAGTACTTC

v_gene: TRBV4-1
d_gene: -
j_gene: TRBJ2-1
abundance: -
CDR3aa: CASSQAQWSNEQFF
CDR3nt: TGCGCCAGCAGCCAAGCCCAGTGGAGCAATGAGCAGTTCTTC

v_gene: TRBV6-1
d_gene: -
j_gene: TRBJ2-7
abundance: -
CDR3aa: CASSEDFYLSYEQYF
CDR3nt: TGTGCCAGCAGTGAAGACTTCTACCTCTCCTACGAGCAGTACTTC

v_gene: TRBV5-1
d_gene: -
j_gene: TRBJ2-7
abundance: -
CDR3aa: CASSSQGYEQYF
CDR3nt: TGCGCCAGCAGCTCACAGGGATACGAGCAGTACTTC

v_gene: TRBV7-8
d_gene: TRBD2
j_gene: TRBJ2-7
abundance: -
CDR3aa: CASSLGGGRASEQYF
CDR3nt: TGTGCCAGCAGCTTAGGGGGAGGGAGGGCCTCCGAGCAGTACTTC

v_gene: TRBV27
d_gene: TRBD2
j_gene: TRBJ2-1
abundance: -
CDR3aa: CASRLGAGVGNEQFF
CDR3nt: TGTGCCAGCAGATTAGGGGCGGGAGTGGGCAATGAGCAGTTCTTC

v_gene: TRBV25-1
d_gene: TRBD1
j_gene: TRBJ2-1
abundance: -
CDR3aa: CASSELVTGLNEQFF
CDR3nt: TGTGCCAGCAGTGAACTTGTGACAGGGCTTAATGAGCAGTTCTTC

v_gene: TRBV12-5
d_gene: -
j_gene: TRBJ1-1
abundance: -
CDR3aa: CASGLEGTEAFF
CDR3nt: TGTGCTAGTGGTTTAGAGGGGACTGAAGCTTTCTTT

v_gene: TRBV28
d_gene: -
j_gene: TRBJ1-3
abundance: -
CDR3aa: CASSFQGGHPGNTIYF
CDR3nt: TGTGCCAGCAGTTTCCAGGGAGGCCACCCTGGAAACACCATATATTTT

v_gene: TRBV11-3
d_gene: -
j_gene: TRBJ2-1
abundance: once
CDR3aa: CASSLFGADEQFF
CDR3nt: TGTGCCAGCAGCTTATTTGGGGCCGATGAGCAGTTCTTC

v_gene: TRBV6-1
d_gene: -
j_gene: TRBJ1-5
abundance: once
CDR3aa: CASSLQRDQPQHF
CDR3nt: TGTGCCAGCAGCTTACAGCGAGATCAGCCCCAGCATTTT

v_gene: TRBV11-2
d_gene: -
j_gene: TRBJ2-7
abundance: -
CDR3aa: CASSLYTGIAYEQYF
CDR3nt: TGTGCCAGCAGCTTATATACAGGGATTGCCTACGAGCAGTACTTC

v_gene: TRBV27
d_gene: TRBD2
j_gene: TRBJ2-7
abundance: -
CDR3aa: CASSLSSGSNKQYF
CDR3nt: TGTGCCAGCAGTTTATCTAGCGGGAGCAACAAGCAGTACTTC

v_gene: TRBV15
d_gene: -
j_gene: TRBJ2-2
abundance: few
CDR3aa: CATSSGTNTGELFF
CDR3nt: TGTGCCACCAGCTCCGGGACGAACACCGGGGAGCTGTTTTTT

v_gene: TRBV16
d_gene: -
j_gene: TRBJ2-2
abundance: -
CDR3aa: CASSQVGELFF
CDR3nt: TGTGCCAGCAGCCAAGTCGGGGAGCTGTTTTTT

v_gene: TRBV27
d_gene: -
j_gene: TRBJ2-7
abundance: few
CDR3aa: CASSLKSTAAYEQYF
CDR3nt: TGTGCCAGCAGTTTAAAGTCGACCGCAGCCTACGAGCAGTACTTC

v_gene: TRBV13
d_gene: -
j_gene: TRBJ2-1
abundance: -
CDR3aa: CASSLVLGASSYNEQFF
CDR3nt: TGTGCCAGCAGCTTAGTTCTAGGGGCGAGCTCCTACAATGAGCAGTTCTTC

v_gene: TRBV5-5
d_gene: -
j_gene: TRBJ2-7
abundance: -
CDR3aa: CASSFGSAYEQYF
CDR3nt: TGTGCCAGCAGCTTCGGGAGCGCCTACGAGCAGTACTTC

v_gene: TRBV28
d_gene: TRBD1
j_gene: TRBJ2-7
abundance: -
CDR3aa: CASSLKQDRGYEQYF
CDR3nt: TGTGCCAGCAGTTTAAAGCAGGACAGGGGATACGAGCAGTACTTC

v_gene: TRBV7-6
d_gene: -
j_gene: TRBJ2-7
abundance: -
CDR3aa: CASSLATGGLAGYEQYF
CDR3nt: TGTGCCAGCAGCTTGGCGACAGGGGGCCTAGCGGGGTACGAGCAGTACTTC

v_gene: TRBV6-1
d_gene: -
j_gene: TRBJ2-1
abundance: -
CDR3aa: CASSEWGGQFNEQFF
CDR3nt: TGTGCCAGCAGTGAATGGGGGGGACAGTTCAATGAGCAGTTCTTC

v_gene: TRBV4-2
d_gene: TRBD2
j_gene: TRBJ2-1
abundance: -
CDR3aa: CASSQAGLASYNEQFF
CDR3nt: TGTGCCAGCAGCCAGGCGGGACTAGCATCTTACAATGAGCAGTTCTTC

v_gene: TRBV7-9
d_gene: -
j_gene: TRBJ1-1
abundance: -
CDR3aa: CASIVPGKNTEAFF
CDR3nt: TGTGCCAGCATAGTGCCGGGGAAGAACACTGAAGCTTTCTTT